This TCR beta chain appears in the sequencing data of a study of CXCR3-negative and CXCR3-positive naive CD8 T cells. UMI labels and 5' RACE were used to prepare the TRB cDNA libraries. TCRdb reanalyzed the 5' RACE reads and collapses them to one entry per CDR3 protein, without DNA. This sample's table reports about 45,000 distinct CDR3 sequences. The CDR3 contains 14 residues. Germline V lookup: CDR1 SQVTM, CDR2 ANQGSEA. This chain joins TRBV29-1 and TRBJ2-1; TCRdb lists TRBD2, though no DNA is available to test this call. The receptor's source is a human donor in good health. Some clones in this sample may be carry-over from other donors' samples. Sequenced: memory CD8+ T cells from blood. CDR3 residues: CSARLAGGYNEQFF.